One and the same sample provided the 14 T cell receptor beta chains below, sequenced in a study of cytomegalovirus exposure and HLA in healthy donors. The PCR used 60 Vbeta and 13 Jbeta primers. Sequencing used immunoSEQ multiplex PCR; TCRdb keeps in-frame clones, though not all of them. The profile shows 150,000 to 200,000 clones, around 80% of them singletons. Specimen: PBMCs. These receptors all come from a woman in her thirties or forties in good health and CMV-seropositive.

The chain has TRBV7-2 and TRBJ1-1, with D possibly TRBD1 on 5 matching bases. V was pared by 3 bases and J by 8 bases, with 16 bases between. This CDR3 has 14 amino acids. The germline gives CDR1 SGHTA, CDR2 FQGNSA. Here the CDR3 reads CASSLGGGLEEAFF. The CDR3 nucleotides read TGTGCCAGCAGCTTGGGGGGAGGGTTGGAGGAAGCTTTCTTT.

CDR3 nucleotide sequence: TGTGCCAGCGGACAGTCAATCTATTCACCCCTCCACTTT. It specifies CASGQSIYSPLHF. V is TRBV28 and J is TRBJ1-6, with D possibly being TRBD1 (6 bases). Trimming cost V 8 bases and J 8 bases, with 13 bases left between them. Germline CDR1 is MDHEN and CDR2 is SYDVKM. The CDR3 totals 13 residues.

The CDR3 region is CASSPGNTGELFF. The CDR3 DNA is TGCGCCAGCAGCCCGGGGAACACCGGGGAGCTGTTTTTT. The chain is built from TRBV5-1 and TRBJ2-2; no definite D call. The germline V gene encodes CDR1 SGHRS and CDR2 YFSETQ. The ends were cut back, 4 bases at V and 1 base at J, with 5 bases in the middle. The CDR3 is 13 residues long.

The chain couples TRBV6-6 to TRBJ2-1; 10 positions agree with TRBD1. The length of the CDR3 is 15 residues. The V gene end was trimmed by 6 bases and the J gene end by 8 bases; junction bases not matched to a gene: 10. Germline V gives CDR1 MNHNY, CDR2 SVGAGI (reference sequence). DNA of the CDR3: TGTGCCAGCAGGCCTCCGGGACAGGGGAAGTATGAGCAGTTCTTC. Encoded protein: CASRPPGQGKYEQFF.

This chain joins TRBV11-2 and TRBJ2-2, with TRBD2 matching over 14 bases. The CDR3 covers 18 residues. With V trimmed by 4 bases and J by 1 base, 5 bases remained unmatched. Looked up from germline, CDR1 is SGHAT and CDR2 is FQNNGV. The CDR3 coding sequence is TGTGCCAGCAGCTCAGCAGGGACTAGCGGGAGGAACACCGGGGAGCTGTTTTTT. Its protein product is CASSSAGTSGRNTGELFF.

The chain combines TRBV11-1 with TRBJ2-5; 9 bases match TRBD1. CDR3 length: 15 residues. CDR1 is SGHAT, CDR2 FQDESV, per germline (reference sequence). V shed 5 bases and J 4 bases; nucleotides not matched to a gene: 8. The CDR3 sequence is CASSRDRGKAETQYF. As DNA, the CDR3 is TGTGCCAGCAGCCGCGACAGGGGGAAGGCAGAGACCCAGTACTTC. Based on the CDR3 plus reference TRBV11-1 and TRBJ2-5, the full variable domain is EAEVAQSPRYKITEKSQAVAFWCDPISGHATLYWYRQILGQGPELLVQFQDESVVDDSQLPKDRFSAERLKGVDSTLKIQPAELGDSAMYLCASSRDRGKAETQYFGPGTRLLVL.

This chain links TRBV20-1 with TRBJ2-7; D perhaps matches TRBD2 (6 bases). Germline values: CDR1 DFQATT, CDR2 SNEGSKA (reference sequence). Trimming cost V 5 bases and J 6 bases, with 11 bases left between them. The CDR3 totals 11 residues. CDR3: CSAWQGGEQYF. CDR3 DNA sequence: TGCAGTGCTTGGCAGGGAGGCGAGCAGTACTTC.

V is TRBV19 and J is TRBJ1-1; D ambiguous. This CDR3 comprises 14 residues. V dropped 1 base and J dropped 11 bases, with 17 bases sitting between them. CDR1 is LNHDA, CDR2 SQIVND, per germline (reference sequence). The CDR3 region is CASSIGFEGSGAFF. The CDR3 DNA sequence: TGTGCCAGTAGTATAGGATTCGAGGGAAGCGGCGCTTTCTTT.

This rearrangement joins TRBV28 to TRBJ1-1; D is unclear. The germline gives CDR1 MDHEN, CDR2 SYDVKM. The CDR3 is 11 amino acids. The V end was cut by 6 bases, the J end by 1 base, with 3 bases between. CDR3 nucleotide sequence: TGTGCCAGCAGCCGGAACACTGAAGCTTTCTTT. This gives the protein CASSRNTEAFF.

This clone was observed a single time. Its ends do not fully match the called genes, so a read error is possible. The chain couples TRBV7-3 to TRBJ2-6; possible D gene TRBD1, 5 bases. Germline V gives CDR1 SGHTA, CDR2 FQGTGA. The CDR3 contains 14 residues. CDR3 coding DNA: TGTGCCAGCAGCGCCAGCTCTGGGGCCAACGGCCTGACTTTC. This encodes CASSASSGANGLTF.

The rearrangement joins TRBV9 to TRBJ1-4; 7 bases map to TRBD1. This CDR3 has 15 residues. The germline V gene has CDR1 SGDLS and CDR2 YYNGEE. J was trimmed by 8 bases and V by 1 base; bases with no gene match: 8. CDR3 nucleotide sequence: TGTGCCAGCAGCGTAACCGGGACAGAGCTCGAAAAACTGTTTTTT. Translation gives CASSVTGTELEKLFF.

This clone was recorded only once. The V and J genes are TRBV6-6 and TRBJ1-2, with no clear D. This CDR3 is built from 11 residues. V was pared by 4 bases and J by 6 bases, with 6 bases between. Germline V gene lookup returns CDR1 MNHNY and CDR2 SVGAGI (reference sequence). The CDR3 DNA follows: TGTGCCAGCAGTTGGAGGAATGGCTACACCTTC. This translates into CASSWRNGYTF.

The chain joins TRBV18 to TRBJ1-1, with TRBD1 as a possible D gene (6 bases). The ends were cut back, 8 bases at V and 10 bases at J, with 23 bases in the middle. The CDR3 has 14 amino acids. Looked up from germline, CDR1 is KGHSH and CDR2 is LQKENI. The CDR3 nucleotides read TGTGCCAGCGAACTGGACAGAAATTCATTTACAGCTTTCTTT. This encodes CASELDRNSFTAFF.

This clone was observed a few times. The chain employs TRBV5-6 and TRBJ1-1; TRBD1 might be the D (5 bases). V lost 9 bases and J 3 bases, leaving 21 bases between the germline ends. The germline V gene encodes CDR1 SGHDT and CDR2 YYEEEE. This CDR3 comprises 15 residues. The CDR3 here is CATTKGPRTDTEAFF. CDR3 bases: TGTGCCACCACTAAGGGGCCCAGGACGGACACTGAAGCTTTCTTT.